This TCR beta chain is from a study of cytomegalovirus exposure and HLA in healthy donors. General study points: With high specificity and sensitivity, the classifier reportedly diagnosed cytomegalovirus status.

Data came from immunoSEQ multiplex PCR; TCRdb stores just in-frame clones and leaves some out. The repertoire includes about 260,000 clones, 90% of them detected once, and just over 3% sits in the top ten. With respect to this clone: Its antigen is still unknown.

CDR3 size: 15 residues. CDR1 and CDR2 from the germline V gene are SGHVS and FQNEAQ. J gave up 2 bases and V 5 bases, and 4 bases lay outside the gene matches. The V call is TRBV7-8, the J call TRBJ2-3; 10 nucleotides align to TRBD2. The sequence came from a woman under 40 in good health and CMV-seronegative. Sequences were obtained from PBMCs. CDR3 nucleotides: TGTGCCAGCAGCCACGGGACTAGCGACACAGATACGCAGTATTTT. It yields the protein CASSHGTSDTDTQYF.